The sequence of this T cell receptor (beta chain) was determined in a study of cytomegalovirus exposure and HLA in healthy donors (TCRdb year 2017). In the study overall: An earlier analysis of about 530 of the donors reported under 300 Gb of sequence data and 95 million to 120 million unique TCR beta sequences obtained from some 170 million T cells. An early release covering 550 to 700 HLA-typed donors comprised 250 to 350 gigabases of sequencing data and some 79 million unique TCR sequences. Along with the approximately 700-subject first cohort, a separate validation cohort of over 90 different subjects was used. The study combined high-throughput TCR immunosequencing, statistical association of individual TCRs with disease status, and machine learning to predict cytomegalovirus infection status. The T cell repertoires of 666 subjects were profiled by immunosequencing and related to cytomegalovirus serostatus. In a later analysis, previously published TCR beta repertoires from 666 donors were re-analyzed and high-resolution HLA genotyping was added so that TCR occurrence patterns could be studied. Rather than drawing on any new phenotypic data, the later analysis identified candidate immune exposures from TCR beta sequences and the way those sequences occurred across donors. Four or five DR-DQ haplotypes were handled as single units for association and clustering because linkage in the cohort was strong. Of the roughly 400 genotyped donors, approximately 80% fell in the genetic ancestry cluster associated with self-reported Caucasian donors. An earlier analysis of approximately 630 of the donors applied high-throughput TCR beta sequencing to assess whether each TCR beta V gene segment acted as functional or pseudogenic. Among 398 genotyped donors of the cohort, an average of around 240,000 unique TCR beta nucleotide sequences were sequenced per donor, about a sixth of them non-productive. Both class I and class II loci were covered by HLA typing, at four-digit resolution. Donor age, sex, ethnicity and CMV serostatus were compiled alongside the repertoire data. The number of typed donors differed by locus: about 620-640 for A, B, C, DRB1 and DQB1; 522 for DQA1; approximately 600 for DPA1; and roughly 490 for DPB1. Genome-wide SNP genotypes for about 65% of the 666 donors were used in a later genetic analysis, which treated that subset as a discovery cohort. The study was designed to test whether signatures of past pathogen exposure could be identified by cataloging public T cell receptors. Every repertoire in the discovery cohort had been generated on one and the same sequencing platform. The full study reports these points: Immune exposure information for the cohort was limited to CMV serostatus. The presence/absence analyses assumed that sequencing depth was roughly uniform across donors, and that assumption may not be true. According to a later analysis, TCR association rates differed among HLA loci, with DRB1 alleles showing the most associated TCRs and HLA-C alleles showing the fewest. In a later analysis, several top co-occurrence clusters were reported to appear linked to parvovirus B19, influenza, CMV and Epstein-Barr virus. Correlated functional status among segregating V segments might be attributable to linkage disequilibrium, but an unknown experimental factor could not be ruled out. The 87-base-pair reads could not distinguish some IMGT-functional V segments, including TRBV6-2 and TRBV6-3, so those segments were excluded. The study gave a list of more than 150 TCR beta chains associated with cytomegalovirus. It was suggested by the authors that the approach could potentially be generalized to other disease states and immunological phenotypes. Because counts were too low, about 15 rarely observed V segments, including chromosome 9 orphons, were left out of the earlier analysis of 587 of the donors. While some public TCRs were present in many individuals, most TCR sequences turned up only very rarely across donors. A group of highly shared sequence variants was considered likely to be a technical artifact of the sequencing pipeline. An association between a missense DCLRE1C variant and V-gene and J-gene trimming of TCR beta chains was found in a later genetic analysis and replicated in an independent cohort. In vitro tests confirmed that a few of the cytomegalovirus-associated TCR beta chains recognize cytomegalovirus antigens. A further reported finding was that TCR beta sequences accurately predicted the HLA-A and HLA-B alleles for most subjects in the first cohort. Because some donors lacked HLA typing at each locus, the association tests relied only on the typed subset. When HLA alleles, especially DR and DQ, strongly co-occurred, attributing TCR associations to individual alleles was difficult. Compared with the 666-donor mean, donors in an Asian-associated ancestry cluster had fewer N-insertions in productive TCRs, according to a later genetic analysis. An earlier analysis of several hundred of the donors showed that most TCR beta V segments appeared in productive rearrangements either about 90% or about 30% of the time, which broadly matched IMGT annotations. In this cohort, only TCR beta chains were sequenced, and detectable features were limited by the absence of alpha or paired-chain data. A later analysis associated approximately 17,000 TCR beta sequences with specific HLA alleles at a false discovery rate of 0.05. Compared with equally common non-associated chains, HLA-associated TCR beta chains in a later analysis were more clonally expanded and had lower generation probabilities. The classifier was reported to diagnose cytomegalovirus status with high specificity and sensitivity in both the original cohort and the validation cohort. According to a later analysis, most CMV-associated TCR beta chains appeared to be HLA-restricted, and the HLA associations seemed to be driven largely by CMV exposure.

For this clone: It lacks a known antigen. Base qualities are not provided; no much larger clone lies one nucleotide away. Other DNA sequences in this sample translate to the same CDR3.

The cohort consisted of 600 or so healthy bone marrow donors. Cohort members were all nominally healthy when sampled, although unrecorded immune exposures were likely present. The donor tested CMV seropositive, placing the donor among the 289 seropositive members of the cohort. A peripheral blood sample was provided by each donor, and peripheral blood mononuclear cells were used for TCR beta sequencing. The Qiagen DNeasy Blood Extraction Kit was used to extract genomic DNA from the blood cell samples. The CDR3 holds 14 amino acids from the cysteine to the phenylalanine. CDR3 DNA is the only sequence kept; it has 42 bases, read in frame from the first base. Here V drops 4 bases and J drops 3 bases, and the junction holds 3 bases not matched to any gene. Via the germline V gene, CDR1 is SGHRS and CDR2 YFSETQ. The library was built by means of the immunoSEQ multiplex PCR assay. The multiplex PCR relied on a mix of 60 forward primers for TCR Vbeta segments and 13 reverse primers for TCR Jbeta segments. A multiplex PCR assay on genomic DNA amplified the CDR3 region of rearranged TCR beta genes. On the Illumina HiSeq System, the amplified TCR beta libraries were sequenced as 87-base-pair reads. The paper's data handling went like this. A later analysis counted about 80 million unique TCR beta chains across the 550 to 700 repertoires, and around 12 million of these chains were shared by at least two donors. A nearest-neighbor algorithm error-corrected the raw reads and collapsed the reads into unique sequences, merging closely related sequences to remove PCR and sequencing errors. To assign V, D and J gene segments, CDR3 sequences were aligned to IMGT reference sequences. For a sequence to be retained, at least a six-nucleotide match to both a V gene segment and a J gene segment was required. A rearrangement counted as productive if the CDR3 had no stop codons and remained in frame with V and J, and every other rearrangement counted as non-productive. Following IMGT convention, CDR3 was defined as the stretch from the second conserved V-encoded cysteine up to the conserved J-encoded phenylalanine. The earlier analysis of fewer than 750 of the donors excluded sequences that lacked an unambiguous match to a single V gene segment. In an earlier analysis of roughly 500 of the donors, V segments were called functional above 56.7% productive rearrangements and were called segregating when the between-donor standard deviation exceeded 5%. A statistical classification framework was developed to diagnose cytomegalovirus status using the catalog of TCR beta chain sequences. A later analysis assigned V and J genes by comparing TCR nucleotide sequences with IMGT/GENE-DB human TR gene sequences. Using the TCRdist pipeline, a later analysis assigned CDR3 sequences along with most-parsimonious VDJ recombination scenarios. In a later analysis, each TCR beta chain was defined by its CDR3 amino acid sequence together with its V-gene family, and reads lacking a unique V-gene family were excluded. In a later analysis, nearly 600 highly shared, low-generation-probability nucleotide sequences were removed to address suspected cross-contamination and a sequencing artifact. For each public chain, a later analysis derived a clonal expansion index from normalized ranks of inferred template counts within each repertoire. Generation probabilities in a later analysis came from a VDJ recombination model fitted to out-of-frame rearrangements, and those results were checked against IGoR. Hypergeometric tests were used in a later analysis to score TCR-TCR, TCR-HLA and TCR-CMV co-occurrence, with a repertoire-size bias correction applied to the TCR pairs. To estimate false discovery rates, a later analysis permuted the HLA or CMV assignments 20 times. In a later analysis, co-occurring TCRs were grouped using DBSCAN, and TCRdist sequence similarity was added for clustering within HLA-allele-positive subsets. Co-occurrence clustering excluded repertoires with fewer than 30,000 or more than 120,000 public chains, plus five with anomalous nucleotide sharing. Held by TCRdb, this immuneACCESS table contains in-frame sequences only and omits some clones. Under half of the omission traces to an unresolved V gene where checked; the cause of the rest is unknown. The D gene and trimming were derived from the DNA, and the V and J assignments and clone size from that table. This sample holds around 160,000 clones; almost 80% were observed only once. The leading ten clones occupy roughly 9.3% of the sample.

Here the chain combines TRBV5-1 and TRBJ2-7; 11 of the junction bases match TRBD1. This TCR derives from a man in his late teens or twenties in good health and CMV-seropositive. Sequencing was carried out using PBMCs. The CDR3 has the sequence CASSPGTGGYEQYF. The DNA sequence is as follows: TGCGCCAGCAGCCCCGGGACAGGGGGCTACGAGCAGTACTTC.